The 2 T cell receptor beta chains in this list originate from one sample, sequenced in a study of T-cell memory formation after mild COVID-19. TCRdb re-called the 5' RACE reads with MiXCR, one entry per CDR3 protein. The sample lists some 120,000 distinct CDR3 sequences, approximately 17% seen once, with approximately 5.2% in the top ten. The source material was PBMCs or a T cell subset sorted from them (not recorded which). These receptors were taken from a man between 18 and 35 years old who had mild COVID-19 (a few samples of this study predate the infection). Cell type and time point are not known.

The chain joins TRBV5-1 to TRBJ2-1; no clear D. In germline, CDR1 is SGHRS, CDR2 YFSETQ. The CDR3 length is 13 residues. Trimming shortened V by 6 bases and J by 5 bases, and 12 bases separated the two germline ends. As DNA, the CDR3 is TGCGCCAGCACCCCACTGGGGAACAATGAGCAGTTCTTC. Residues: CASTPLGNNEQFF. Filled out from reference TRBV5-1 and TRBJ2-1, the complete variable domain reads KAGVTQTPRYLIKTRGQQVTLSCSPISGHRSVSWYQQTPGQGLQFLFEYFSETQRNKGNFPGRFSGRQFSNSRSEMNVSTLELGDSALYLCASTPLGNNEQFFGPGTRLTVL.

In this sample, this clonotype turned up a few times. CDR3 sequence (DNA): TGCAGTGCTGGACTTGGGGGGCAGGGGGTCGATGGCTACACCTTC. Translated, it gives CSAGLGGQGVDGYTF. The V and J genes are TRBV20-1 and TRBJ1-2; TRBD1 matches at 7 bases. V shed 5 bases, J shed 6 bases, and the junction held 15 bases outside the gene matches. The CDR3 totals 15 residues. The germline V gene encodes CDR1 DFQATT and CDR2 SNEGSKA (reference sequence).